Listed below are T cell receptor beta chains from one sample, sequenced in a study of regulatory T cells in long-lasting Graves disease. TCRdb re-derived calls from the multiplex PCR reads in MiXCR, one entry per CDR3 protein. Of some 560,000 distinct CDR3 sequences detected, 16% appear once; the ten largest clones hold around a quarter. A further study also used this sample, focusing on T cells in Graves' hyperthyroidism and ophthalmopathy.

The sample in question was peripheral blood mononuclear cells (PBMCs), obtained at new diagnosis, from a patient treated with antithyroid drugs. These receptors came from a woman aged 35-65 years with Graves disease. Each CDR3 is given with its conserved first and last residue. D genes are given only for firm matches. Not every row has a clone size; where given, it reads once, few, many or a size class.

D	size	V	J	DNA	CDR3
NA	NA	TRBV10-3	TRBJ1-3	TGTGCCATCAGTTCCTTAGGGGGGCCCTCTGGAAACACCATATATTTT	CAISSLGGPSGNTIYF
NA	NA	TRBV5-1	TRBJ1-2	TGCGCCAGCAGTTCCGGGCAGTGGAACTATGGCTACACCTTC	CASSSGQWNYGYTF
NA	many	TRBV3-1	TRBJ2-3	TGTGCCAGCAGCCGAGATCAAGGAACGCAGTATTTT	CASSRDQGTQYF
NA	few	TRBV30	TRBJ2-2	TGTGCCTGGAGTGCCGGGACATTGAACACCGGGGAGCTGTTTTTT	CAWSAGTLNTGELFF
TRBD1	few	TRBV7-6	TRBJ2-4	TGTGCCAGCAGCTCCAATGACAGGGGAAACATTCAGTACTTC	CASSSNDRGNIQYF
TRBD1	few	TRBV28	TRBJ1-5	TGTGCCAGCAGTTGGCAGGGGGGTATTAGCAATCAGCCCCAGCATTTT	CASSWQGGISNQPQHF
NA	many	TRBV2	TRBJ1-2	TGTGCCAGCACCGCCTCGCCAGGGGAGTACTATGGCTACACCTTC	CASTASPGEYYGYTF
NA	many	TRBV28	TRBJ1-1	TGTGCCAGCAGACCCAGACAGCAGAACACTGAAGCTTTCTTT	CASRPRQQNTEAFF
NA	many	TRBV30	TRBJ2-1	TGTGCCTGGAGTGGAGCCAGCTCTTATGAGCAGTTCTTC	CAWSGASSYEQFF
TRBD1	many	TRBV20-1	TRBJ1-1	TGCAGTGCCGTCGGGACAGCGAAGAGCACTGAAGCTTTCTTT	CSAVGTAKSTEAFF
NA	NA	TRBV19	TRBJ2-5	TGTGCCAGTAGACCGGAGAACGGCGGACAAGAGACCCAGTACTTC	CASRPENGGQETQYF
TRBD1	few	TRBV7-9	TRBJ1-1	TGTGCCAGCAGCTTAGTAGGGGATAACAGGGGAGAAGCTTTCTTT	CASSLVGDNRGEAFF
NA	NA	TRBV19	TRBJ1-5	TGTGCCAGTAGATTTACAGGGTGGGGGGCAGGGGATCAGCCCCAGCATTTT	CASRFTGWGAGDQPQHF
NA	many	TRBV28	TRBJ2-7	TGTGCCAGCAGTCTCCTTGCGGGGAGGAACGAGCAGTACTTC	CASSLLAGRNEQYF
NA	NA	TRBV12-3/TRBV12-4	TRBJ2-7	TGTGCCAGCAGCCGACAGGGAGGGAGGTCCTACGAGCAGTACTTC	CASSRQGGRSYEQYF
NA	NA	TRBV11-2	TRBJ2-3	TGTGCCAGCGGGAATCCACACACTATAGATACGCAGTATTTT	CASGNPHTIDTQYF
TRBD1	few	TRBV28	TRBJ1-1	TGTGTCAGCAGTCTAGGGGACAGGAACACTGAAGCTTTCTTT	CVSSLGDRNTEAFF
NA	many	TRBV2	TRBJ1-6	TGTGCCAGCAGTCTTAGCTCGGCACCCCTCCACTTT	CASSLSSAPLHF
NA	NA	TRBV29-1	TRBJ1-2	TGCAGCGTTGAAGCCGGTTCTAACTATGGCTACACCTTC	CSVEAGSNYGYTF
NA	many	TRBV6-5	TRBJ1-5	TGTGCCAGCAGTTACGGACCATATAGCAATCAGCCCCAGCATTTT	CASSYGPYSNQPQHF
NA	many	TRBV9	TRBJ2-3	TGTGCCAGCAGCGTAGAGAACAGGGTGGGTACGCAGTATTTT	CASSVENRVGTQYF
TRBD2	NA	TRBV20-1	TRBJ2-3	TGCAGTGCTAGAGATCTTGGCGGGGGGTCCCCCCCGGCAGATACGCAGTATTTT	CSARDLGGGSPPADTQYF
TRBD1	NA	TRBV7-9	TRBJ2-7	TGTGCCAGCAGGCAGGGGACAGGGAGCTACGAGCAGTACTTC	CASRQGTGSYEQYF
NA	many	TRBV5-1	TRBJ2-7	TGCGCCAGCAGCTTGGCCCGGAGCTCCTACGAGCAGTACTTC	CASSLARSSYEQYF
NA	many	TRBV6-1	TRBJ1-5	TGTGCCAGCGGCAGAGGGGCTGATCAGCCCCAGCATTTT	CASGRGADQPQHF
NA	many	TRBV5-1	TRBJ2-3	TGCGCCAGCAGCGGCCAGGGCTTTTCCACAGATACGCAGTATTTT	CASSGQGFSTDTQYF
TRBD1	many	TRBV12-3/TRBV12-4	TRBJ1-2	TGTGCCAGCAGTCTACAGGGGCTGATCTATGGCTACACCTTC	CASSLQGLIYGYTF
NA	many	TRBV18	TRBJ1-5	TGTGCCAGCTCACCACAATGGGTAGGTCAGCCCCAGCATTTT	CASSPQWVGQPQHF
NA	few	TRBV6-1	TRBJ2-7	TGTGCCAGCAGTGAAACCCCGGCCCTCGGGCAGTACTTC	CASSETPALGQYF
TRBD1	many	TRBV7-9	TRBJ2-1	TGTGCCAGCAACCGGGACAGAACCCTCAATGAGCAGTTCTTC	CASNRDRTLNEQFF
NA	few	TRBV19	TRBJ1-2	TGTGCCAGTAGTATGAGGCAGCTCAACTATGGCTACACCTTC	CASSMRQLNYGYTF
NA	many	TRBV7-9	TRBJ1-1	TGTGCCAGCAGCTTAGCCGGGGCAGTCACTGAAGCTTTCTTT	CASSLAGAVTEAFF
NA	many	TRBV2	TRBJ2-1	TGTGCCAGCAGTGGGAGTCGGACCTCCCCTAGGAATGAGCAGTTCTTC	CASSGSRTSPRNEQFF
TRBD1	few	TRBV5-4	TRBJ2-5	TGTGCCAGCGAAAGGGGGCTGGGAGAGACCCAGTACTTC	CASERGLGETQYF
NA	many	TRBV7-6	TRBJ2-7	TGTGCCAGCAGCTTAGCCCCCGCAGGCAGCTCCTACGAGCAGTACTTC	CASSLAPAGSSYEQYF
NA	NA	TRBV6-2/TRBV6-3	TRBJ2-5	TGTGCCAGCAGTTACTTCAAGGGAGGAGAGACCCAGTACTTC	CASSYFKGGETQYF
NA	NA	TRBV2	TRBJ1-4	TGTGCCAGCAGTGACGGGCGTTTTAATGAAAAACTGTTTTTT	CASSDGRFNEKLFF
TRBD1	many	TRBV3-1	TRBJ1-4	TGTGCCAGCAGCCAAGACCCGACAGGGAGTAATGAAAAACTGTTTTTT	CASSQDPTGSNEKLFF
TRBD1	NA	TRBV20-1	TRBJ1-1	TGCAGTGCAACAGGGGGCGAAACTGAAGCTTTCTTT	CSATGGETEAFF
NA	NA	TRBV18	TRBJ2-7	TGTGCCAGCTCACCACAAGACGTAAGCTCCTACGAGCAGTACTTC	CASSPQDVSSYEQYF
TRBD1	NA	TRBV6-1	TRBJ2-1	TGTGCCAGCACCGGAGGGGGACAGGGAAACAATGAGCAGTTCTTC	CASTGGGQGNNEQFF
TRBD2	many	TRBV7-6	TRBJ2-5	TGTGCCAGCACCGGGGGCACTAGCGGGGGAGTTCTAGAGACCCAGTACTTC	CASTGGTSGGVLETQYF
NA	many	TRBV4-2	TRBJ2-5	TGTGCCAGCAGCCAAGATTCAAGCAGAGAGACCCAGTACTTC	CASSQDSSRETQYF
TRBD1	many	TRBV10-3	TRBJ1-5	TGTGCCATAAAGGACAGGGGGCCCAATCAGCCCCAGCATTTT	CAIKDRGPNQPQHF
NA	NA	TRBV13	TRBJ1-2	TGTGCCAGCAGCTTATCCTGGACGTCAACCGGCTACACCTTC	CASSLSWTSTGYTF
TRBD1	many	TRBV7-2	TRBJ2-7	TGTGCCAGCAGCAGGACAGGGAACTACGAGCAGTACTTC	CASSRTGNYEQYF
NA	many	TRBV12-5	TRBJ1-5	TGTGCTAGTGGTTTGGGGGGGTATCAGCCCCAGCATTTT	CASGLGGYQPQHF
TRBD1	many	TRBV11-3	TRBJ2-7	TGTGCCAGCGGGGCGTGGGACAGGGAGGACGAGCAGTACTTC	CASGAWDREDEQYF
NA	NA	TRBV12-3/TRBV12-4	TRBJ1-5	TGTGCCAGCAGCTGGCAGGGCTACAATCAGCCCCAGCATTTT	CASSWQGYNQPQHF
TRBD1	few	TRBV19	TRBJ1-5	TGTGCCAGTAGATCTCCGGGACAGTTGGGACAGCCCCAGCATTTT	CASRSPGQLGQPQHF
NA	NA	TRBV20-1	TRBJ2-2	TGCAGTGCTAGAGATTTACTAGCCGCCACCGGGGAGCTGTTTTTT	CSARDLLAATGELFF
NA	NA	TRBV15	TRBJ1-3	TGTGCCACCAGCAGAGACGCCGCGGGTGGAAACACCATATATTTT	CATSRDAAGGNTIYF
NA	NA	TRBV28	TRBJ1-2	TGTGCCAGCAGTTTAGAGGTTCTCTATGGCTACACCTTC	CASSLEVLYGYTF
TRBD2	many	TRBV20-1	TRBJ2-3	TGCAGTGCTAGAGATGGTGGGGGGGCAGATACGCAGTATTTT	CSARDGGGADTQYF